This T cell receptor (beta chain) is from a study of blood T cell repertoires in COVID-19. Study overall: COVID-19 samples, acute and convalescent, were from the United States, Italy and Spain.

TCRdb's copy holds only in-frame clones and misses some; the assay was immunoSEQ multiplex PCR. This table has about 370,000 clones, about 87% appearing once. The CDR3 has 18 amino acids. The V gene lost 5 bases and the J gene lost 9 bases, with 31 bases spanning the gap. Germline-derived CDR1 and CDR2 are LNHDA and SQIVND (reference sequence). This sequence was found in a woman aged 30 to 39 with COVID-19, enrolled during active disease. The rearrangement links TRBV19 to TRBJ1-1; TRBD1 is a possible D gene (6 bases). Sequenced material: peripheral blood. Here the CDR3 reads CASSPRTSAGGAREKAFF. The CDR3 DNA reads TGTGCCAGTAGTCCTCGGACCAGCGCCGGGGGGGCGAGAGAGAAAGCTTTCTTT.